A selection of T cell receptor beta chains follows, all from one sample in a study of cytomegalovirus exposure and HLA in healthy donors. Only in-frame clones appear in the TCRdb table, and some are missing; sequencing was by immunoSEQ multiplex PCR. There are under 150,000 clones in the sample; 80% to 90% occur only once, and over 4.5% lies in the top ten. The sample taken for sequencing was PBMCs. The receptors were sampled from a woman aged 40 to 50 in good health and CMV-seropositive. Both conserved end residues are part of each CDR3. The order of the fields is clone size, D gene, V gene, J gene, CDR3 DNA, CDR3 protein. D genes are given only for firm matches. Only part of the rows carry a size: once, few, many, or a class if the clone is expanded.

clone_size: once; d_call: TRBD2; v_call: TRBV2; j_call: TRBJ2-5; cdr3_nt: TGTGCCAGCATCCCTCCGGGGGGAGAGACCCAGTACTTC; cdr3_aa: CASIPPGGETQYF
clone_size: once; d_call: NA; v_call: TRBV6-6; j_call: TRBJ1-6; cdr3_nt: TGTGCCAGCAGTTACGTCGCGGGGGGGCTGGGTTCACCCCTCCACTTT; cdr3_aa: CASSYVAGGLGSPLHF
clone_size: NA; d_call: NA; v_call: TRBV5-1; j_call: TRBJ2-1; cdr3_nt: TGCGCCAGCAGCTTAGAGGGGGTCGTCTACAATGAGCAGTTCTTC; cdr3_aa: CASSLEGVVYNEQFF
clone_size: NA; d_call: NA; v_call: TRBV7-2; j_call: TRBJ2-5; cdr3_nt: TGTGCCAGCAGCCCTGTTAGTGGTCTAGAGACCCAGTACTTC; cdr3_aa: CASSPVSGLETQYF
clone_size: NA; d_call: NA; v_call: TRBV30; j_call: TRBJ1-1; cdr3_nt: TGTGCCTGGAGTGTAGGGCAGGGGAACACTGAAGCTTTCTTT; cdr3_aa: CAWSVGQGNTEAFF
clone_size: NA; d_call: TRBD1; v_call: TRBV30; j_call: TRBJ2-2; cdr3_nt: TGTGCCTGGAGGACAGGGTGGGGGGAGCTGTTTTTT; cdr3_aa: CAWRTGWGELFF
clone_size: NA; d_call: TRBD2; v_call: TRBV7-2; j_call: TRBJ2-1; cdr3_nt: TGTGCCAGCAGCTTAGGGGGACTAGCGGGGGTGAGTGAGCAGTTCTTC; cdr3_aa: CASSLGGLAGVSEQFF
clone_size: NA; d_call: TRBD1; v_call: TRBV5-1; j_call: TRBJ2-3; cdr3_nt: TGCGCCACCCAGCAGGAGGGACAGGGGGCTAGGGCCACAGATACGCAGTATTTT; cdr3_aa: CATQQEGQGARATDTQYF
clone_size: NA; d_call: NA; v_call: TRBV6-1; j_call: TRBJ1-5; cdr3_nt: TGTGCCAGCAGTGATGCTACAGTCTATAGCAATCAGCCCCAGCATTTT; cdr3_aa: CASSDATVYSNQPQHF
clone_size: few; d_call: TRBD2; v_call: TRBV30; j_call: TRBJ2-3; cdr3_nt: TGTGCCTGGCTTCCGGGACTAGTTGGGCCCACACAGACAGATACGCAGTATTTT; cdr3_aa: CAWLPGLVGPTQTDTQYF
clone_size: few; d_call: NA; v_call: TRBV7-2; j_call: TRBJ1-3; cdr3_nt: TGTGCCAGCAGCTTTGACACCCGGGGCTCTGGAAACACCATATATTTT; cdr3_aa: CASSFDTRGSGNTIYF
clone_size: NA; d_call: NA; v_call: TRBV27; j_call: TRBJ2-2; cdr3_nt: TGTGCCAGCAGTTTAATCGGCACCGGGGAGCTGTTTTTT; cdr3_aa: CASSLIGTGELFF
clone_size: NA; d_call: TRBD2; v_call: TRBV13; j_call: TRBJ2-1; cdr3_nt: TGTGCCAGCAGCTTAGGGGGACTAGCGGGACCTGAGCAGTTCTTC; cdr3_aa: CASSLGGLAGPEQFF
clone_size: once; d_call: TRBD1; v_call: TRBV5-4; j_call: TRBJ2-7; cdr3_nt: TGTGCCAGCAGGACAACCGGGACAGGGGCCCGCGAGCAGTACTTC; cdr3_aa: CASRTTGTGAREQYF
clone_size: few; d_call: TRBD2; v_call: TRBV6-5; j_call: TRBJ2-1; cdr3_nt: TGTGCCAGCAGTTACCTAGCGGGAGATGCTGGGGAGCAGTTCTTC; cdr3_aa: CASSYLAGDAGEQFF
clone_size: few; d_call: NA; v_call: TRBV11-2; j_call: TRBJ1-1; cdr3_nt: TGTGCCAGCAGCTTAACAGACCTCAGGGGAACTGAAGCTTTCTTT; cdr3_aa: CASSLTDLRGTEAFF
clone_size: NA; d_call: NA; v_call: TRBV29-1; j_call: TRBJ2-1; cdr3_nt: TGCAGCTCACAGCAGGGTGAGCAGTTCTTC; cdr3_aa: CSSQQGEQFF
clone_size: NA; d_call: TRBD2; v_call: TRBV4-1; j_call: TRBJ2-3; cdr3_nt: TGCGCCAGCAGCCAAGATTCACCGGCTAGCGGGGGGCCCAGGAGTACGCAGTATTTT; cdr3_aa: CASSQDSPASGGPRSTQYF
clone_size: NA; d_call: NA; v_call: TRBV30; j_call: TRBJ1-1; cdr3_nt: TGTGCCTGGAGTTCGGACAGTGAAGCTTTCTTT; cdr3_aa: CAWSSDSEAFF
clone_size: NA; d_call: TRBD2; v_call: TRBV27; j_call: TRBJ2-7; cdr3_nt: TGTGCCAGCAGTTTCCATTCCCAAACAACTAGCGGGAGCTCCTACGAGCAGTACTTC; cdr3_aa: CASSFHSQTTSGSSYEQYF
clone_size: once; d_call: NA; v_call: TRBV7-2; j_call: TRBJ2-1; cdr3_nt: TGTGCCAGCAGCTTATACAGCAATGAGCAGTTCTTC; cdr3_aa: CASSLYSNEQFF
clone_size: NA; d_call: TRBD2; v_call: TRBV20-1; j_call: TRBJ2-7; cdr3_nt: TGCAGTGCCGGACTAGCGGGGGAACAGTACTTC; cdr3_aa: CSAGLAGEQYF
clone_size: NA; d_call: TRBD1; v_call: TRBV19; j_call: TRBJ2-5; cdr3_nt: TGTGCCAGTAGTATAACAGGGGGTAAGGAGACCCAGTACTTC; cdr3_aa: CASSITGGKETQYF
clone_size: NA; d_call: TRBD2; v_call: TRBV7-2; j_call: TRBJ2-1; cdr3_nt: TGTGCCAGCAGCTTAGCTCTAGCGGGAATCGTTTCCTACAATGAGCAGTTCTTC; cdr3_aa: CASSLALAGIVSYNEQFF
clone_size: NA; d_call: NA; v_call: TRBV7-7; j_call: TRBJ2-1; cdr3_nt: TGTGCTAGCAGCTTAGGGGTTAGCGGCTACAATGAGCAGTTCTTC; cdr3_aa: CASSLGVSGYNEQFF
clone_size: once; d_call: TRBD1; v_call: TRBV18; j_call: TRBJ1-5; cdr3_nt: TGTGCCAGCTCACTTACAGGGGGTCGGCCCCAGCATTTT; cdr3_aa: CASSLTGGRPQHF
clone_size: few; d_call: NA; v_call: TRBV12-1; j_call: TRBJ1-2; cdr3_nt: TGTGCCAGCAGCCCCCACTACAGGGTTTTGTATGGCTACACCTTC; cdr3_aa: CASSPHYRVLYGYTF
clone_size: NA; d_call: NA; v_call: TRBV30; j_call: TRBJ1-1; cdr3_nt: TGTGCCTGGAGTACCGGACAGCCGAACACTGAAGCTTTCTTT; cdr3_aa: CAWSTGQPNTEAFF
clone_size: NA; d_call: NA; v_call: TRBV19; j_call: TRBJ1-5; cdr3_nt: TGTGCCAGTAGTATTGGGCTACAGCCCCAGCATTTT; cdr3_aa: CASSIGLQPQHF
clone_size: NA; d_call: TRBD1; v_call: TRBV19; j_call: TRBJ1-3; cdr3_nt: TGTGCCAGTAGTGTAGGGGGCGGAAACACCATATATTTT; cdr3_aa: CASSVGGGNTIYF
clone_size: few; d_call: NA; v_call: TRBV28; j_call: TRBJ1-1; cdr3_nt: TGTGCCACCCCCGGGGGGGGTTCTAACACTGAAGCTTTCTTT; cdr3_aa: CATPGGGSNTEAFF
clone_size: NA; d_call: TRBD2; v_call: TRBV7-8; j_call: TRBJ2-7; cdr3_nt: TGTGCCAGCAGCTTAGCGGGTGGCGGGAGGGCCGTTTCCTACGAGCAGTACTTC; cdr3_aa: CASSLAGGGRAVSYEQYF
clone_size: NA; d_call: NA; v_call: TRBV5-6; j_call: TRBJ2-7; cdr3_nt: TGTGCCAGCAGCTTGGGAGGGGGGGGCGCGTACGAGCAGTACTTC; cdr3_aa: CASSLGGGGAYEQYF
clone_size: NA; d_call: TRBD2; v_call: TRBV5-1; j_call: TRBJ2-7; cdr3_nt: TGCGCCAGCAGCTTGGACGGGTCTAGCGGGTATACCTACGAGCAGTACTTC; cdr3_aa: CASSLDGSSGYTYEQYF
clone_size: NA; d_call: NA; v_call: TRBV5-4; j_call: TRBJ2-5; cdr3_nt: TGTGCCAGCAGCTTGGTTCAGACACAAGAGACCCAGTACTTC; cdr3_aa: CASSLVQTQETQYF
clone_size: NA; d_call: TRBD1; v_call: TRBV29-1; j_call: TRBJ1-1; cdr3_nt: TGCAGCGATTTGAGACGACAGGGGGCAGGGGACACTGAAGCTTTCTTT; cdr3_aa: CSDLRRQGAGDTEAFF
clone_size: NA; d_call: NA; v_call: TRBV2; j_call: TRBJ1-4; cdr3_nt: TGTGCCAGCAGTGACAATAGGGGGTTAGCTAATGAAAAACTGTTTTTT; cdr3_aa: CASSDNRGLANEKLFF
clone_size: NA; d_call: TRBD1; v_call: TRBV5-1; j_call: TRBJ2-2; cdr3_nt: TGCGCCAGCAGCCTAACAGGGGATTTTGTCTCCGGGGAGCTGTTTTTT; cdr3_aa: CASSLTGDFVSGELFF
clone_size: NA; d_call: NA; v_call: TRBV4-3; j_call: TRBJ2-7; cdr3_nt: TGCGCCAGCAGCCGATATCGGGGTTCCTACGAGCAGTACTTC; cdr3_aa: CASSRYRGSYEQYF
clone_size: NA; d_call: TRBD2; v_call: TRBV5-6; j_call: TRBJ2-2; cdr3_nt: TGTGCCAGCAGCTCCACAGCGGGGTCCTCACCGAACACCGGGGAGCTGTTTTTT; cdr3_aa: CASSSTAGSSPNTGELFF
clone_size: NA; d_call: NA; v_call: TRBV6-6; j_call: TRBJ1-5; cdr3_nt: TGTGCCAGCAGCCAACAGGGAGGGCAGCCCCAGCATTTT; cdr3_aa: CASSQQGGQPQHF
clone_size: NA; d_call: NA; v_call: TRBV14; j_call: TRBJ1-2; cdr3_nt: TGTGCCAGCAGCCAAGGAGGCACGAACTATGGCTACACCTTC; cdr3_aa: CASSQGGTNYGYTF
clone_size: NA; d_call: TRBD1; v_call: TRBV6-6; j_call: TRBJ1-5; cdr3_nt: TGTGCCAGCAGTTACCAGGGACAGGGCAATCAGCCCCAGCATTTT; cdr3_aa: CASSYQGQGNQPQHF
clone_size: NA; d_call: NA; v_call: TRBV2; j_call: TRBJ1-1; cdr3_nt: TGTGCCAGCAGTCAATCCCAAATTCGGGACTCCCCCGTCGGAAGGACTGAAGCTTTCTTT; cdr3_aa: CASSQSQIRDSPVGRTEAFF
clone_size: NA; d_call: TRBD1; v_call: TRBV27; j_call: TRBJ1-4; cdr3_nt: TGTGCCAGCAGTTCGGCGGACAGGATTAATGAAAAACTGTTTTTT; cdr3_aa: CASSSADRINEKLFF
clone_size: NA; d_call: NA; v_call: TRBV20-1; j_call: TRBJ2-7; cdr3_nt: TGCAGTGCACCGACAGCCTACGAGCAGTACTTC; cdr3_aa: CSAPTAYEQYF
clone_size: NA; d_call: NA; v_call: TRBV6-6; j_call: TRBJ1-2; cdr3_nt: TGTGCCAGCAATCTACAGGGTTCAGGCTACACCTTC; cdr3_aa: CASNLQGSGYTF
clone_size: NA; d_call: TRBD1; v_call: TRBV19; j_call: TRBJ2-1; cdr3_nt: TGTGCCAGCGGGACAGCGACGAAGTTCTTC; cdr3_aa: CASGTATKFF
clone_size: NA; d_call: NA; v_call: TRBV19; j_call: TRBJ2-1; cdr3_nt: TGTGCCAGTAGTTCCTTAGGCGGGGAGCAGTTCTTC; cdr3_aa: CASSSLGGEQFF
clone_size: NA; d_call: NA; v_call: TRBV6-1; j_call: TRBJ1-4; cdr3_nt: TGTGCCAGCAGTGATTACAGGGTCGTACGTGAAAAACTGTTTTTT; cdr3_aa: CASSDYRVVREKLFF
clone_size: NA; d_call: NA; v_call: TRBV28; j_call: TRBJ1-5; cdr3_nt: TGTGCCAGCAGGTTACAGGTTAGCAATCAGCCCCAGCATTTT; cdr3_aa: CASRLQVSNQPQHF
clone_size: NA; d_call: NA; v_call: TRBV5-1; j_call: TRBJ2-3; cdr3_nt: TGCGCCAGCCGAATCCAGCGGAACACAGATACGCAGTATTTT; cdr3_aa: CASRIQRNTDTQYF
clone_size: few; d_call: NA; v_call: TRBV2; j_call: TRBJ2-7; cdr3_nt: TGTGCCAGCAGGAGGGGAGGCGAGCAGTACTTC; cdr3_aa: CASRRGGEQYF
clone_size: NA; d_call: NA; v_call: TRBV29-1; j_call: TRBJ1-4; cdr3_nt: TGCAGCGTTTGGACAGTTGAAAAACTGTTTTTT; cdr3_aa: CSVWTVEKLFF
clone_size: NA; d_call: NA; v_call: TRBV19; j_call: TRBJ2-6; cdr3_nt: TGTGCCAGTAGTGGGCTTCCGGGACTGAGCTCTGGGGCCAACGTCCTGACTTTC; cdr3_aa: CASSGLPGLSSGANVLTF
clone_size: NA; d_call: NA; v_call: TRBV2; j_call: TRBJ2-1; cdr3_nt: TGTGCCAGCACCCCACAGAACTACAATGAGCAGTTCTTC; cdr3_aa: CASTPQNYNEQFF
clone_size: NA; d_call: TRBD1; v_call: TRBV4-1; j_call: TRBJ2-1; cdr3_nt: TGCGCCAGCAGCCAAGCTCCGGGACAGGGGGCCTGGAATGAGCAGTTCTTC; cdr3_aa: CASSQAPGQGAWNEQFF
clone_size: NA; d_call: NA; v_call: TRBV2; j_call: TRBJ2-7; cdr3_nt: TGTGCCAGCAGTGAAGAAGCCAGGTCCTACGAGCAGTACTTC; cdr3_aa: CASSEEARSYEQYF